This TCR beta chain came from a study of blood T cell repertoires in COVID-19. Notes on this clone: The germline gene is not matched at one end of the junction; a read error may be the cause.

As processed by the authors: Estimation of nucleated cell counts was performed using reference gene primer amplification. Generated by immunoSEQ multiplex PCR, the TCRdb table keeps only in-frame clones and is missing some. That table is the source of V, J and clone size, and D and trimming were worked out from the DNA. This table holds around 43,000 clones, 80% to 90% found once. The CDR3 is 16 amino acids. In germline, CDR1 is MNHEY, CDR2 SVGAGI. The sequence was obtained from a woman aged 70-85 years with acute or convalescent COVID-19. Sequenced: peripheral blood. This chain links TRBV6-5 with TRBJ1-3, with 8 bases matching TRBD1. CDR3 sequence (DNA): TGTGCCAGCAGATACTCACAGGGGGTAATAGGAAACACCATATATTTT. It translates to CASRYSQGVIGNTIYF.